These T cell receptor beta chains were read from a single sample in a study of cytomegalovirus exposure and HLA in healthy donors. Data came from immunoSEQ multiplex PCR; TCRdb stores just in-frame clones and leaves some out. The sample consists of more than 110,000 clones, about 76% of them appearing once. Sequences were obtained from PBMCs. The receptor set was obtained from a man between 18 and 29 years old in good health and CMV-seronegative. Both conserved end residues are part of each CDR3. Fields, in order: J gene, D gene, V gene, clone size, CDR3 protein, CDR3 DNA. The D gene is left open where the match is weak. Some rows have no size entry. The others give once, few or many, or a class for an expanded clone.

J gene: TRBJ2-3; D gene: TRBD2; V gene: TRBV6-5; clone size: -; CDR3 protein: CASRVSGGVGNTQYF; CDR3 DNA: TGTGCCAGCAGGGTTAGCGGGGGGGTCGGAAATACGCAGTATTTT
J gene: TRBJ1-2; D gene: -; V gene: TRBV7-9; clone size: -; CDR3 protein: CASSSHLYGYTF; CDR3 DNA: TGTGCCAGCAGCTCACACCTCTATGGCTACACCTTC
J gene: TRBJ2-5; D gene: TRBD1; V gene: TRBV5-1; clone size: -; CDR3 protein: CASSLGDRGRETQYF; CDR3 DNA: TGCGCCAGCAGCTTGGGGGACAGGGGTCGGGAGACCCAGTACTTC
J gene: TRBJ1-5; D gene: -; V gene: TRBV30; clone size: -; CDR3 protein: CAWSPWTGKLQPQHF; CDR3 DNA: TGTGCCTGGAGTCCCTGGACTGGGAAGCTCCAGCCCCAGCATTTT
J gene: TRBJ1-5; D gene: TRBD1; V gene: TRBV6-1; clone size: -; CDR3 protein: CASSEMGQGAGQPQHF; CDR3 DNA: TGTGCCAGCAGTGAAATGGGACAGGGGGCGGGTCAGCCCCAGCATTTT
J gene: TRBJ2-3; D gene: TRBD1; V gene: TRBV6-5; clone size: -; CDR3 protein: CASSHPTGGTDTQYF; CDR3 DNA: TGTGCCAGCAGCCACCCGACAGGGGGCACAGATACGCAGTATTTT
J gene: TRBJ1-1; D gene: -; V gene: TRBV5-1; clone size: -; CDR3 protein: CASSLAGQLNTEAFF; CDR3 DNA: TGCGCCAGCAGCTTGGCTGGGCAGTTGAACACTGAAGCTTTCTTT
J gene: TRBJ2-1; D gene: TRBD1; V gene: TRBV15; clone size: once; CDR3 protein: CATSRLPGQGAHNEQFF; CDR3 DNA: TGTGCCACCAGCAGACTCCCGGGACAGGGGGCCCACAATGAGCAGTTCTTC
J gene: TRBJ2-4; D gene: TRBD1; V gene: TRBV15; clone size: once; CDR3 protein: CATTQGWGNIQYF; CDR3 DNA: TGTGCCACGACACAGGGGTGGGGAAACATTCAGTACTTC
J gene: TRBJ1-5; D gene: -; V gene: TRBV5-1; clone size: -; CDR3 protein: CASSLGGQTLSNQPQHF; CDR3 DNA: TGCGCCAGCAGCTTGGGGGGGCAAACCCTTAGCAATCAGCCCCAGCATTTT
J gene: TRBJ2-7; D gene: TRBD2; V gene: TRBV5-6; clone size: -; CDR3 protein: CASSLGLAGAFEQYF; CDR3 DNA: TGTGCCAGCAGCCTAGGACTAGCGGGAGCATTCGAGCAGTACTTC
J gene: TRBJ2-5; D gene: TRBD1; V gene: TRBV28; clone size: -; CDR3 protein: CASSPGQGETQYF; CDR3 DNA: TGTGCCAGCAGTCCCGGACAGGGGGAGACCCAGTACTTC
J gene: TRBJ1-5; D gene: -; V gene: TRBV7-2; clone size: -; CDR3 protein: CASSLVSNQPQHF; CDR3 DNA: TGTGCCAGCAGCTTAGTAAGCAATCAGCCCCAGCATTTT
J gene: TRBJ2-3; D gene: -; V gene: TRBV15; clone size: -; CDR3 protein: CATSRDHERRGTDTQYF; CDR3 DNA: TGTGCCACCAGCAGAGACCACGAGCGGCGGGGCACAGATACGCAGTATTTT
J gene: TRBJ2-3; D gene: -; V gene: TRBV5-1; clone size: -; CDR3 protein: CASSPSGSGGDTQYF; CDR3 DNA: TGCGCCAGCAGCCCCAGCGGGTCTGGTGGAGATACGCAGTATTTT
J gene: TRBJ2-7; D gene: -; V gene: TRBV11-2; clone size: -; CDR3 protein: CASSSGGEQYF; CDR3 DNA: TGTGCCAGCAGCTCAGGGGGGGAGCAGTACTTC
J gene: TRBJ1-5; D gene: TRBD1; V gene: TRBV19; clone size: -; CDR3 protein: CASRHPGGVNQPQHF; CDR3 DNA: TGTGCCAGTAGGCACCCAGGGGGCGTAAATCAGCCCCAGCATTTT
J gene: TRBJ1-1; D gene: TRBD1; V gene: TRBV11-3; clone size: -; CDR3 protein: CASSSIRTGQAFF; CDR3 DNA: TGTGCCAGCAGCTCAATCAGGACAGGGCAAGCTTTCTTT
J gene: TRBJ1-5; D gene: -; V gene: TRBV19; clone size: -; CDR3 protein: CASSIQAGQPQHF; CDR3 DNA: TGTGCCAGTAGTATCCAGGCGGGGCAGCCCCAGCATTTT
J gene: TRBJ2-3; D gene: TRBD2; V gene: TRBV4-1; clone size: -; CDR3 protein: CASSPGIAGITDTQYF; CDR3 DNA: TGCGCCAGCAGCCCAGGGATAGCGGGGATCACAGATACGCAGTATTTT